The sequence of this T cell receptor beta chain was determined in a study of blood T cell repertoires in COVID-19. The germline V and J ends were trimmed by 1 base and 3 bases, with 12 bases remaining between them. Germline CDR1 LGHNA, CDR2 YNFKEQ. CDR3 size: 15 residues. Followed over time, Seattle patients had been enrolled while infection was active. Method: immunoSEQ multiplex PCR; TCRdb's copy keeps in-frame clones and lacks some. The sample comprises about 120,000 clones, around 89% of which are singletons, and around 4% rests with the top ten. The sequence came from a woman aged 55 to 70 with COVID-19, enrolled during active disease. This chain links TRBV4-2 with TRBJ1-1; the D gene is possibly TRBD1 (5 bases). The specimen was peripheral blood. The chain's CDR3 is CASSQGKAGDTEAFF. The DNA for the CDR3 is TGTGCCAGCAGCCAAGGTAAGGCGGGGGACACTGAAGCTTTCTTT.